This T cell receptor beta chain was captured in a study of blood T cell repertoires in COVID-19. Turning to the study itself: The analysed material was cDNA or gDNA that came from T cells, B-cell-depleted T cells, or PBMCs.

The CDR3 is 13 residues long. J gave up 8 bases and V 2 bases, and 5 bases lay outside the gene matches. Germline CDR1 and CDR2: SGHTA and FQGTGA. Assignment of participants to cohorts was predicated upon participant-reported clinical history. Cohort 3 recovery required two negative PCRs, clearance, or symptom resolution. Authors' analysis steps: Estimation of nucleated cell counts was performed using reference gene primer amplification. Sequenced by immunoSEQ multiplex PCR; TCRdb stores in-frame clones only, minus some. V, J and clone size are taken as reported in that table, and D and trimming were inferred from the DNA itself. The repertoire holds around 310,000 clones, with approximately 89% as singletons.

The V call is TRBV7-3, the J call TRBJ1-1; 7 positions match TRBD1. This TCR derives from a woman between 40 and 55 years old who had recovered from COVID-19. The sequenced sample was PBMCs or T cells enriched from blood (not recorded which). Here the CDR3 reads CASSLVGGREAFF. The CDR3 DNA sequence: TGTGCCAGCAGCTTAGTAGGGGGCAGGGAAGCTTTCTTT.